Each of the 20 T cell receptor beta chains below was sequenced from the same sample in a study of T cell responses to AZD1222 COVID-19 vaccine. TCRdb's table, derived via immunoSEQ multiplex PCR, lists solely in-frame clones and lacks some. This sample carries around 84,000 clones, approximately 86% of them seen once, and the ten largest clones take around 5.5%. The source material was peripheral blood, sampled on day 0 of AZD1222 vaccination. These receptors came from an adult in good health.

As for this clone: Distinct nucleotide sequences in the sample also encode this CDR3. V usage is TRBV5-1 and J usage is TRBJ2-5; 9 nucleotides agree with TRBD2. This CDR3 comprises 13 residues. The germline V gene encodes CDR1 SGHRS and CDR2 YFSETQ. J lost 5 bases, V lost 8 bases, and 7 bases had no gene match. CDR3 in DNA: TGCGCCAGTAGCGGGAGTGGTGGCGAGACCCAGTACTTC. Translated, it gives CASSGSGGETQYF. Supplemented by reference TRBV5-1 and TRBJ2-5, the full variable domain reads KAGVTQTPRYLIKTRGQQVTLSCSPISGHRSVSWYQQTPGQGLQFLFEYFSETQRNKGNFPGRFSGRQFSNSRSEMNVSTLELGDSALYLCASSGSGGETQYFGPGTRLLVL.

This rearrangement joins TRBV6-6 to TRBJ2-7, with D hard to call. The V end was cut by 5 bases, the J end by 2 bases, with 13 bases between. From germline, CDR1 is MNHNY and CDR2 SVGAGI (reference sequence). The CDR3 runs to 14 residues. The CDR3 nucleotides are TGTGCCAGCAGTAAAGTTGGCACAGCCTACGAGCAGTACTTC. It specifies CASSKVGTAYEQYF.

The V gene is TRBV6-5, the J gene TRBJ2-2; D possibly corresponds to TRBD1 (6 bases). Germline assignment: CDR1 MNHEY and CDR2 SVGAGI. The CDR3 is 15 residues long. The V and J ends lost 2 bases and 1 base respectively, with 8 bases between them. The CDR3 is CASSYQQGNTGELFF. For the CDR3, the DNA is TGTGCCAGCAGTTACCAACAGGGGAACACCGGGGAGCTGTTTTTT.

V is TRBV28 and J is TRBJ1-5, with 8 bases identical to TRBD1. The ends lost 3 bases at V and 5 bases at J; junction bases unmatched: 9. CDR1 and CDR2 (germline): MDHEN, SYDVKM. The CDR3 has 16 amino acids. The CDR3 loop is CASSFRHRGFHQPQHF. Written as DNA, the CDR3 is TGTGCCAGCAGTTTTCGCCACAGGGGGTTCCATCAGCCCCAGCATTTT.

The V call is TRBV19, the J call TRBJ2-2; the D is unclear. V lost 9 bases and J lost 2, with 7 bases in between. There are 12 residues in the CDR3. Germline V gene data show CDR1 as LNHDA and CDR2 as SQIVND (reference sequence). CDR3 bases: TGTGCCAGCAGAAGAAACACCGGGGAGCTGTTTTTT. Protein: CASRRNTGELFF.

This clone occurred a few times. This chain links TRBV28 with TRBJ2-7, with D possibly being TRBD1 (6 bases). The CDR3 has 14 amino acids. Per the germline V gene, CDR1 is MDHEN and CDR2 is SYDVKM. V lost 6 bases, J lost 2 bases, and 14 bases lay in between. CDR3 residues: CASRWGRMTYEQYF. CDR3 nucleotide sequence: TGTGCCAGCAGGTGGGGGCGAATGACCTACGAGCAGTACTTC.

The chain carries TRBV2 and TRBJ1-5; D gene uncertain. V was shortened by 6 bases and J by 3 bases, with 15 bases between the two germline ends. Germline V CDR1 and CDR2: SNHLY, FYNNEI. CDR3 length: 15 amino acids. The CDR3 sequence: CASRGFGLHNQPQHF. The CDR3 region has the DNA TGTGCCAGCAGGGGGTTTGGACTTCACAATCAGCCCCAGCATTTT. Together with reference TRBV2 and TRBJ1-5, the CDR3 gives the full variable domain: EPEVTQTPSHQVTQMGQEVILRCVPISNHLYFYWYRQILGQKVEFLVSFYNNEISEKSEIFDDQFSVERPDGSNFTLKIRSTKLEDSAMYFCASRGFGLHNQPQHFGDGTRLSIL.

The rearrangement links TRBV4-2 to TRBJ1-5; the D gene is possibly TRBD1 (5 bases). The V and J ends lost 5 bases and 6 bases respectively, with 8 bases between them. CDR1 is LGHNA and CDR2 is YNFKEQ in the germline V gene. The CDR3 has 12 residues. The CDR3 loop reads CASSGGGQPQHF. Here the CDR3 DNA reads TGTGCCAGCAGCGGGGGTGGTCAGCCCCAGCATTTT.

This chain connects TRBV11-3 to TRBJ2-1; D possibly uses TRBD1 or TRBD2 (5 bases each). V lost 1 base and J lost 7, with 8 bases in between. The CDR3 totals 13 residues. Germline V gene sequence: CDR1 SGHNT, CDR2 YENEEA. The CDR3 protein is CASSLGRENEQFF. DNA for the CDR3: TGTGCCAGCAGCTTAGGCAGGGAGAATGAGCAGTTCTTC.

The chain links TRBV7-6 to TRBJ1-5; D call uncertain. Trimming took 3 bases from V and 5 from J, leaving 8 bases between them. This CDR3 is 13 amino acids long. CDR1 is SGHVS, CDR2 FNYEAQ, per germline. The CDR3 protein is CASSFRADQPQHF. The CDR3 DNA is TGTGCCAGCAGCTTTAGGGCCGATCAGCCCCAGCATTTT.

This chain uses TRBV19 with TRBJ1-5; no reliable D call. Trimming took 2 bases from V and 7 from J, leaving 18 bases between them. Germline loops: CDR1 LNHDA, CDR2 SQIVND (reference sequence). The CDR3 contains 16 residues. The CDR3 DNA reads TGTGCCAGTAGTATATCGGAGCTAGGAAGAAACCAGCCCCAGCATTTT. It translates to CASSISELGRNQPQHF.

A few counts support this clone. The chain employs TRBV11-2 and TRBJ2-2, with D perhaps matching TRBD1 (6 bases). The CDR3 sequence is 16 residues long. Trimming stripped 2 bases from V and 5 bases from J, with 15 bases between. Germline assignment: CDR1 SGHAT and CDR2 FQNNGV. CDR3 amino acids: CASSLIRQGKTGELFF. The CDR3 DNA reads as TGTGCCAGCAGCTTAATTCGTCAGGGGAAGACCGGGGAGCTGTTTTTT.

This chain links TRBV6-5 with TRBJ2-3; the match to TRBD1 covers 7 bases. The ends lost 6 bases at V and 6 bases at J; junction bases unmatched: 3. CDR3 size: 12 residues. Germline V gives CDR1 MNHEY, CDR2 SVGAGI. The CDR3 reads CASRLRGDTQYF. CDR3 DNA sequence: TGTGCCAGCAGACTCAGGGGGGATACGCAGTATTTT.

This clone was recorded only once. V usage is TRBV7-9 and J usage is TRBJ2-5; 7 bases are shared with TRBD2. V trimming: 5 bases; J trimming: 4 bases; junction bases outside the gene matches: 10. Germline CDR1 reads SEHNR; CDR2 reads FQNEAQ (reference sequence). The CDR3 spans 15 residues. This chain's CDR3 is CASSTTLAEGETQYF. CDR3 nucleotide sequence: TGTGCCAGCAGCACGACCCTAGCGGAGGGAGAGACCCAGTACTTC.

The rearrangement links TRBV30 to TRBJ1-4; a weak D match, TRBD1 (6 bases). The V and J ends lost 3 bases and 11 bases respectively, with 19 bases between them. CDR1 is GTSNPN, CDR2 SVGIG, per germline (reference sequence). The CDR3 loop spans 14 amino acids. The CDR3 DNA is TGTGCCTGGAGCGCCGGGACAATCGGGGAGAAACTGTTTTTT. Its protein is CAWSAGTIGEKLFF.

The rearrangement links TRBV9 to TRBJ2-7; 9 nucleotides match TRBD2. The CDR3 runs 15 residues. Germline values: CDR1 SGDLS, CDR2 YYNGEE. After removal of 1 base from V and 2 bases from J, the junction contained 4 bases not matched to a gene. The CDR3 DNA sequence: TGTGCCAGCAGCGTACTGGCGGGAGGGCCCTACGAGCAGTACTTC. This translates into CASSVLAGGPYEQYF.

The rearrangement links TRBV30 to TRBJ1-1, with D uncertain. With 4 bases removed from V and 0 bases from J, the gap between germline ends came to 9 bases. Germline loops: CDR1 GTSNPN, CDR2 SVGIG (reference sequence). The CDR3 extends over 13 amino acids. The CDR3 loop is CAWKVAMNTEAFF. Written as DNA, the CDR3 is TGTGCCTGGAAGGTGGCTATGAACACTGAAGCTTTCTTT. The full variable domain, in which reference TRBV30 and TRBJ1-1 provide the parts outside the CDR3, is SQTIHQWPATLVQPVGSPLSLECTVEGTSNPNLYWYRQAAGRGLQLLFYSVGIGQISSEVPQNLSASRPQDRQFILSSKKLLLSDSGFYLCAWKVAMNTEAFFGQGTRLTVV.

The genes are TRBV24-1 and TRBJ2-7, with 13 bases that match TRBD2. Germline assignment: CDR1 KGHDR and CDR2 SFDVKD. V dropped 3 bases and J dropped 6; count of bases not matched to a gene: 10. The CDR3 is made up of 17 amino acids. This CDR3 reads CATSDIPPTSGRGEQYF. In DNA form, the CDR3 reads TGTGCCACCAGTGATATCCCCCCCACTAGCGGGAGGGGCGAGCAGTACTTC.

CDR3 coding DNA: TGTGCCAGCATGGACCTATACGAGCAGTACTTC. This translates into CASMDLYEQYF. This chain links TRBV6-5 with TRBJ2-7; unclear D gene. The CDR3 runs to 11 residues. Germline V lookup: CDR1 MNHEY, CDR2 SVGAGI. V lost 7 bases, J lost 4 bases, and 8 bases lay in between.

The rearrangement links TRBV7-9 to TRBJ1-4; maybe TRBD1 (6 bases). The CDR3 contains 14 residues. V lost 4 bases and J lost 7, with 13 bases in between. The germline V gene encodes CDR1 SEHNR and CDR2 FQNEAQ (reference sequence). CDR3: CASSSRGDVEKLFF. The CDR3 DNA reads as TGTGCCAGCAGCTCCAGGGGCGATGTTGAAAAACTGTTTTTT.